The clone carrying this T cell receptor (beta chain) was recorded a few times. Antigen: not known. The V end lost 3 bases, the J end lost 5 bases, and 22 bases lay between the germline ends. This CDR3 region has 17 residues. Germline V gives CDR1 SGHTA, CDR2 FQGNSA. The data derive from a study of blood T cells in healthy people across ages. A J-beta primer mix and a sample-barcoded 5' primer were used in a second PCR of about 6 to 12 cycles. TCRdb itself ran the 5' RACE reads through MiXCR, one entry per CDR3 protein. The sample has around 790,000 distinct CDR3 sequences, approximately 44% seen once; the top ten hold about 19%. The study, taken as a whole, reports: It was the long-lived donors that had more naive CD4+ cells and higher diversity than aged donors.

Per-sample PBMC isolation yielded at least 6.5 million cells. Per sample, no less than 5.5 micrograms of total RNA were extracted. The chain employs TRBV7-2 and TRBJ2-5, with D possibly being TRBD1 or TRBD2 (6 bases each). The clonotype comes from a man aged 60 to 75 in good health. Source material: blood. The CDR3 DNA is TGTGCCAGCAGCTTCGACTTCATCGGGGGCGTAATCGAGACCCAGTACTTC. Amino acids: CASSFDFIGGVIETQYF.